One sample yielded the 15 T cell receptor beta chains listed below, sequenced in a study of cytomegalovirus exposure and HLA in healthy donors. Sequencing was performed with immunoSEQ multiplex PCR; in TCRdb, only in-frame clones are kept and a portion is missing. The table lists hundreds of thousands of clones, about 90% of them singletons. Material for sequencing was PBMCs. Receptors were obtained from a man between 18 and 29 years old in good health and CMV-seropositive.

This clone was counted between two and nine times. The rearrangement links TRBV19 to TRBJ2-2, with D tentatively TRBD2 (6 bases). The CDR3 is made up of 16 amino acids. Germline V gene sequence: CDR1 LNHDA, CDR2 SQIVND (reference sequence). Trimming left V 7 bases short and J 1 base short, with 16 bases between. DNA of the CDR3: TGTGCCAGTACCGTAAGCGGAGGGCTGAACACCGGGGAGCTGTTTTTT. This gives the protein CASTVSGGLNTGELFF.

This sequence joins TRBV27 and TRBJ2-2; 11 positions match TRBD2. CDR1 is MNHEY and CDR2 is SMNVEV in the germline V gene (reference sequence). The CDR3 covers 17 residues. After removal of 8 bases from V and 2 bases from J, the junction contained 10 bases not matched to a gene. CDR3 nucleotide sequence: TGTGCCAGCGGCACATCGGGACTAGCGGCAAACACCGGGGAGCTGTTTTTT. Translating it yields CASGTSGLAANTGELFF.

J is TRBJ2-2 and V is TRBV5-4, with TRBD1 matching over 12 bases. Per the germline V gene, CDR1 is SGHNT and CDR2 is YYREEE (reference sequence). The CDR3 sequence is 16 residues long. The trim removed 4 bases at V and 7 bases at J, leaving 8 bases unmatched. The CDR3 protein is CASSLWGQGAIGELFF. CDR3 DNA sequence: TGTGCCAGCAGCCTATGGGGACAGGGGGCCATCGGGGAGCTGTTTTTT.

The chain uses TRBV29-1 and TRBJ2-7; 14 nucleotides agree with TRBD2. The V gene end was trimmed by 6 bases and the J gene end by 3 bases; junction bases not matched to a gene: 7. CDR1 is SQVTM, CDR2 ANQGSEA, per germline. The CDR3 has 15 amino acids. Here the CDR3 reads CSVLGLAGGFYEQYF. DNA of the CDR3: TGCAGCGTCCTCGGACTAGCGGGAGGCTTCTACGAGCAGTACTTC.

This clone was observed once. The V gene is TRBV28, the J gene TRBJ2-7, with a possible D match to TRBD2 (6 bases). The CDR3 has 17 amino acids. CDR1 MDHEN and CDR2 SYDVKM come from the germline V gene. V was clipped by 3 bases and J by 6 bases, with 24 bases between them. CDR3 in amino acids: CASSFRTWGEKGSEQYF. The DNA for the CDR3 is TGTGCCAGCAGTTTTCGAACCTGGGGGGAAAAGGGCTCCGAGCAGTACTTC.

This clone was detected only a few times. The chain uses TRBV5-6 and TRBJ1-1; D remains unclear. Trimming took off 1 base at V and 2 bases at J, with 3 bases between the two ends. CDR3 length: 12 residues. Germline V gives CDR1 SGHDT, CDR2 YYEEEE. The CDR3 is CASSLINTEAFF. The CDR3 coding sequence is TGTGCCAGCAGCTTGATCAACACTGAAGCTTTCTTT.

The chain is built from TRBV23-1 and TRBJ2-1, with D tentatively TRBD2 (5 bases). TRBV23-1 counts as an open reading frame of uncertain function. V lost 0 bases and J 10 bases, leaving 10 bases between the germline ends. The CDR3 has 13 amino acids. Here the CDR3 reads CASSQSEESEQFF. CDR3 DNA sequence: TGCGCCAGCAGTCAATCGGAGGAAAGCGAGCAGTTCTTC.

This clone was observed a few times. The genes are TRBV6-1 and TRBJ1-5; no clear D. Germline V gene sequence: CDR1 MNHNS, CDR2 SASEGT. V dropped 4 bases and J dropped 3 bases, with 7 bases sitting between them. CDR3 size: 13 residues. The CDR3: CASSAQLNQPQHF. Written as DNA, the CDR3 is TGTGCCAGCAGTGCCCAGCTCAATCAGCCCCAGCATTTT.

DNA of the CDR3: TGTGCCAGCAAGCTTGACAGGGATGACACTGAAGCTTTCTTT. This translates into CASKLDRDDTEAFF. The chain employs TRBV25-1 and TRBJ1-1; 7 bases fit TRBD1. Germline values: CDR1 MGHDK, CDR2 SYGVNS. The CDR3 totals 14 residues. Losses at the gene ends were 7 bases for V and 3 bases for J; bases not matched to a gene: 8.

J is TRBJ2-5 and V is TRBV18; maybe TRBD2 (6 bases). Germline-derived CDR1 and CDR2 are KGHSH and LQKENI. The CDR3 consists of 14 residues. Trimming left V 0 bases short and J 5 bases short, with 10 bases between. This CDR3 is CASSPPSGEETQYF. CDR3 nucleotide sequence: TGTGCCAGCTCACCACCGTCGGGGGAGGAGACCCAGTACTTC.

The chain is built from TRBV7-8 and TRBJ1-2; D is possibly TRBD1 (5 bases). Germline V gene sequence: CDR1 SGHVS, CDR2 FQNEAQ. The CDR3 runs 13 residues. Trimming removed 5 bases from V and 4 bases from J, with 11 bases in between. The CDR3 spells CASSQGRFYGYTF. CDR3 nucleotide sequence: TGTGCCAGCAGCCAGGGACGATTCTATGGCTACACCTTC.

This chain joins TRBV4-2 and TRBJ1-5; a weak D match, TRBD1 (6 bases). V was cut by 0 bases and J by 4 bases, with 13 bases left in between. CDR3 length equals 16 residues. Germline CDR1 reads LGHNA; CDR2 reads YNFKEQ. The CDR3 region has the DNA TGTGCCAGCAGCCAAGATGGTGCAGGGGTTAATCAGCCCCAGCATTTT. It is translated as CASSQDGAGVNQPQHF.

J is TRBJ2-1 and V is TRBV7-7; the match to TRBD2 covers 9 bases. The CDR3 runs 13 residues. V shed 4 bases, J shed 10 bases, and the junction held 5 bases outside the gene matches. Germline CDR1 is SSHAT and CDR2 is FNYEAQ (reference sequence). This CDR3 is CASSSVSGSEQFF. CDR3 DNA sequence: TGTGCCAGCAGCTCCGTTAGCGGGAGCGAGCAGTTCTTC.

This chain joins TRBV30 and TRBJ1-1; D unresolved. The CDR3 spans 13 residues. V was shortened by 7 bases and J by 0 bases, with 12 bases between the two germline ends. CDR1 and CDR2 from the germline V gene are GTSNPN and SVGIG (reference sequence). The CDR3 loop reads CAYRGVLNTEAFF. In DNA form, the CDR3 reads TGTGCCTACAGAGGCGTCCTGAACACTGAAGCTTTCTTT. Full variable domain (missing parts from reference TRBV30 and TRBJ1-1): SQTIHQWPATLVQPVGSPLSLECTVEGTSNPNLYWYRQAAGRGLQLLFYSVGIGQISSEVPQNLSASRPQDRQFILSSKKLLLSDSGFYLCAYRGVLNTEAFFGQGTRLTVV.

About this clone itself: The junction shows a germline mismatch at one end, possibly a read error. The genes are TRBV29-1 and TRBJ2-7, with D maybe TRBD1 (5 bases). This CDR3 contains 11 residues. CDR1 SQVTM and CDR2 ANQGSEA come from the germline V gene. The DNA for the CDR3 is TGCAGCGTCGAAGGGGTGACTGGGCAGTACTTC. Protein sequence: CSVEGVTGQYF.